This T cell receptor (beta chain) was recorded in a study of control samples from healthy donors and cancer patients. Only in-frame clones appear in the TCRdb table, and some are missing; sequencing was by immunoSEQ multiplex PCR. Of approximately 170,000 clones listed, approximately 90% are singletons. CDR3 length: 19 residues. Germline V lookup: CDR1 MNHEY, CDR2 SMNVEV (reference sequence). V was pared by 5 bases and J by 2 bases, with 28 bases between. This TCR was recovered from a woman in her twenties or thirties in good health. V is TRBV27 and J is TRBJ2-7; no reliable D call. Sequencing was done on a sample of blood. The CDR3 DNA reads as TGTGCCAGCAGTAAATTTCCAGACCCTGCGCCACCAGGAACCTACGAGCAGTACTTC. As protein: CASSKFPDPAPPGTYEQYF.